The 13 T cell receptor beta chains reported below all come from one sample, sequenced in a study of Ad26.COV2.S vaccination and SARS-CoV-2 variants (dated by TCRdb to the early 2020s). This specimen's treatment or condition label, per the study, means: about 20 received Ad26.COV2.S at low or high dose, single or two shots; a few received placebo; per-sample allocation not given. For vaccine and placebo recipients, repertoires were sequenced using samples collected on day 63 after the first injection. The library was made by the immunoSEQ multiplex PCR assay. TCRdb limited this immuneACCESS table to in-frame rearrangements with V and J called. A share of clones is missing; checked studies link under half to unresolved V genes, and the rest is unexplained. The sample table contains around 400,000 clones; only one count was recorded for around 89% of them. Jointly, the top ten make up under 2% of the sample.

Sequencing was performed on peripheral blood, taken in a trial of Ad26.COV2.S vaccine versus placebo. The receptors derive from a person between 18 and 65 years old who received the Ad26.COV2.S COVID-19 vaccine or a placebo.

The rearrangement links TRBV20-1 to TRBJ2-1, with D unclear. Germline V gives CDR1 DFQATT, CDR2 SNEGSKA (reference sequence). V lost 1 base and J 10 bases, leaving 8 bases between the germline ends. There are 11 residues in the CDR3. CDR3 sequence: CSARVGWEQFF. The CDR3 DNA is TGCAGTGCTAGAGTTGGATGGGAGCAGTTCTTC.

The chain joins TRBV10-3 to TRBJ1-2; 12 bases align to TRBD1. The CDR3 contains 16 residues. In germline, CDR1 is ENHRY, CDR2 SYGVKD. The V and J ends lost 9 bases and 6 bases, in that order; junction bases with no gene match: 14. CDR3 sequence (DNA): TGTGCCATGCGCCGAGGGACAGGGGGCGGAATGGATGGCTACACCTTC. Encoded protein: CAMRRGTGGGMDGYTF.

V usage is TRBV5-4 and J usage is TRBJ1-3, with D unclear. Trimming took off 2 bases at V and 8 bases at J, with 11 bases between the two ends. CDR1 is SGHNT, CDR2 YYREEE, per germline (reference sequence). This CDR3 has 13 amino acids. The CDR3 nucleotides read TGTGCCAGCAGCTTAGTGTCCGGAGACACCATATATTTT. It specifies CASSLVSGDTIYF.

The V and J genes are TRBV11-2 and TRBJ1-2, with TRBD1 as a possible D gene (5 bases). Germline CDR1 and CDR2: SGHAT and FQNNGV. The V end lost 1 base, the J end lost 3 bases, and 9 bases lay between the germline ends. The CDR3 consists of 14 residues. The CDR3 nucleotides read TGTGCCAGCAGCTTAGCGGCAGGGTACTATGGCTACACCTTC. It specifies CASSLAAGYYGYTF.

The chain combines TRBV13 with TRBJ2-1, with D possibly TRBD1 on 6 matching bases. The CDR3 is 12 residues long. The V gene's germline CDR1 is PRHDT and CDR2 FYEKMQ (reference sequence). Trimming took 5 bases from V and 9 from J, leaving 11 bases between them. Here the CDR3 reads CASSQQGGEQFF. Here the CDR3 DNA reads TGTGCCAGCAGCCAGCAAGGGGGTGAGCAGTTCTTC.

Concerning this clone: Distinct nucleotide sequences in the sample also encode this CDR3. V and J are TRBV4-1 and TRBJ1-5; perhaps TRBD1 as D (5 bases). The germline V gene encodes CDR1 MGHRA and CDR2 YSYEKL. CDR3 size: 13 residues. V gave up 0 bases and J gave up 7 bases, with 7 bases separating them. The CDR3 is CASSQDRGQPQHF. The DNA for the CDR3 is TGCGCCAGCAGCCAAGATCGGGGGCAGCCCCAGCATTTT.

The chain employs TRBV9 and TRBJ2-1; D is ambiguous. There are 15 residues in the CDR3. Germline CDR1 and CDR2: SGDLS and YYNGEE. V gave up 4 bases and J gave up 3 bases, with 14 bases separating them. The CDR3 coding sequence is TGTGCCAGCAGCTTGGAAGGCACCCTCTACAATGAGCAGTTCTTC. This sequence encodes CASSLEGTLYNEQFF.

The rearrangement links TRBV7-9 to TRBJ2-1; 7 bases match TRBD2. This CDR3 comprises 11 residues. CDR1 SEHNR and CDR2 FQNEAQ come from the germline V gene (reference sequence). The CDR3 loop reads CSQREMNEQFF. The CDR3, as DNA: TGTTCTCAGCGGGAAATGAATGAGCAGTTCTTC. Combining the CDR3 with reference TRBV7-9 and TRBJ2-1 gives the whole variable domain DTGVSQNPRHKITKRGQNVTFRCDPISEHNRLYWYRQTLGQGPEFLTYFQNEAQLEKSRLLSDRFSAERPKGSFSTLEIQRTEQGDSAMYLCSQREMNEQFFGPGTRLTVL.

The rearrangement joins TRBV5-4 to TRBJ2-3; TRBD2 matches 8 bases. The CDR3 has 18 residues. Germline values: CDR1 SGHNT, CDR2 YYREEE (reference sequence). The ends lost 6 bases at V and 2 bases at J; junction bases unmatched: 17. This chain's CDR3 is CASNEPGGPKGNTDTQYF. CDR3 nucleotides: TGTGCCAGCAACGAGCCGGGGGGGCCCAAAGGTAACACAGATACGCAGTATTTT.

This chain connects TRBV30 to TRBJ1-3; D possibly corresponds to TRBD1 (5 bases). V was shortened by 0 bases and J by 0 bases, with 9 bases between the two germline ends. Germline assignment: CDR1 GTSNPN and CDR2 SVGIG (reference sequence). The CDR3 runs to 15 residues. CDR3 coding DNA: TGTGCCTGGAGTGTAGCAGGGACCTCTGGAAACACCATATATTTT. Translated, it gives CAWSVAGTSGNTIYF.

The chain has TRBV28 and TRBJ2-4; D is perhaps TRBD1 (5 bases). V was pared by 2 bases and J by 0 bases, with 11 bases between. The CDR3 spans 16 residues. CDR1 and CDR2 (germline): MDHEN, SYDVKM. The CDR3 sequence is CASSLGAGLAKNIQYF. CDR3 nucleotide sequence: TGTGCCAGCAGTTTAGGGGCCGGGTTAGCCAAAAACATTCAGTACTTC.

CDR3 sequence reads: CASTPAAGPAYNEQFF. The CDR3 DNA reads as TGTGCCAGCACCCCCGCTGCCGGGCCTGCCTACAATGAGCAGTTCTTC. The rearrangement uses TRBV7-9 and TRBJ2-1; D ambiguous. CDR1 and CDR2 from the germline V gene are SEHNR and FQNEAQ (reference sequence). V was pared by 7 bases and J by 2 bases, with 18 bases between. CDR3 length equals 16 residues.

This clone has only one observation. V is TRBV28 and J is TRBJ2-3; D may correspond to TRBD1 or TRBD2 (5 bases each). CDR1 MDHEN and CDR2 SYDVKM come from the germline V gene. With 6 bases removed from V and 6 bases from J, the gap between germline ends came to 16 bases. The CDR3 length is 14 residues. The CDR3 sequence: CASSFGGRADTQYF. The CDR3 DNA is TGTGCCAGCAGCTTTGGGGGAAGGGCCGATACGCAGTATTTT.